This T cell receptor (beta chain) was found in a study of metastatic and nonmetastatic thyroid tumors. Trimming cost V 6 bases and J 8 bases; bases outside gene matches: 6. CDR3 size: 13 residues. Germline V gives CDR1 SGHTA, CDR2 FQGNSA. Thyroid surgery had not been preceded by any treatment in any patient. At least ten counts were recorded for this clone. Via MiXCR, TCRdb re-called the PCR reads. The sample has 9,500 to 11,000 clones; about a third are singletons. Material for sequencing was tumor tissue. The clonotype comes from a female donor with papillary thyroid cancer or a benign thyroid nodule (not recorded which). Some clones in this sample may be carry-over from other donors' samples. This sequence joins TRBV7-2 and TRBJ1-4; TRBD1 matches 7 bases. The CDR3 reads CASRTGNNEKLFF. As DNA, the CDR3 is TGTGCCAGCAGGACAGGGAACAACGAAAAACTGTTTTTT.